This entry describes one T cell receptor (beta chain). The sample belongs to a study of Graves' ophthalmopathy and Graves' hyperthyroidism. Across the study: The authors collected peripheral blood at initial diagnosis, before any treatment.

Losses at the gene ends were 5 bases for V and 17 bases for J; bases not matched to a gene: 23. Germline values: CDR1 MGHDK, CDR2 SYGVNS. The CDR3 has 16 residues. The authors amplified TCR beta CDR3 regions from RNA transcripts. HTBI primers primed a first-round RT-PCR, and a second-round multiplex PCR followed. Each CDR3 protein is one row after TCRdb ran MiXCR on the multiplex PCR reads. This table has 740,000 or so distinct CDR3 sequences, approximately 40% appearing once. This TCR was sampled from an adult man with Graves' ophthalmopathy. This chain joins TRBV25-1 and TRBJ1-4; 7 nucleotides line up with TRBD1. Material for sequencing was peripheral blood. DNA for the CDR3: TGTGCCAGCAGTTTCCAAACACAGGGACAGCGGGATACCGGTTTTTTT. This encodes CASSFQTQGQRDTGFF.